This entry features one TCR beta chain sequence. V was cut by 6 bases and J by 9 bases, with 12 bases left in between. This CDR3 is built from 12 residues. Germline values: CDR1 MNHEY, CDR2 SMNVEV (reference sequence). This entry belongs to a study of blood T cell repertoires in COVID-19. TCRdb's table, derived via immunoSEQ multiplex PCR, lists solely in-frame clones and lacks some. The sample holds around 20,000 clones; around 90% are singletons and the top ten take 7.9%. The sample comprised peripheral blood. This clonotype originated in a human donor with active COVID-19. The donor label of this sample is uncertain. V gene TRBV27 combines with J gene TRBJ2-1; D ambiguous. CDR3 bases: TGTGCCAGCAGCCCGAGAACTGGTGAGCAGTTCTTC. It codes for CASSPRTGEQFF.